The 10 T cell receptor beta chains given below trace back to one sample, sequenced in a study of graft-versus-host responses after intestinal transplantation. The protocol was immunoSEQ multiplex PCR, while the TCRdb copy is restricted to in-frame clones and leaves out a portion. This repertoire shows about 92,000 clones, roughly four fifths found once; its top ten account for about 15%. Antigen specificity for these receptors is unknown. The sample consisted of unstimulated CD8+ T cells sorted from spleen or lymph node cells, taken before intestinal transplant. The receptors shown here come from a human donor who received an intestinal transplant.

This chain joins TRBV7-2 and TRBJ1-2; D is undetermined. Germline V lookup: CDR1 SGHTA, CDR2 FQGNSA. The V end lost 1 base, the J end lost 4 bases, and 13 bases lay between the germline ends. The CDR3 is made up of 15 amino acids. CDR3 residues: CASSLEGGSSYGYTF. The CDR3 DNA reads TGTGCCAGCAGCTTAGAGGGAGGGTCTAGCTATGGCTACACCTTC.

The CDR3 loop reads CASSPRQGDYGYTF. The CDR3 region has the DNA TGTGCCAGCAGCCCCAGGCAGGGCGACTATGGCTACACCTTC. This sequence joins TRBV5-4 and TRBJ1-2; TRBD1 might be the D (5 bases). Trimming removed 4 bases from V and 3 bases from J, with 13 bases in between. The CDR3 sequence is 14 residues long. From germline, CDR1 is SGHNT and CDR2 YYREEE (reference sequence).

The rearrangement uses TRBV28 and TRBJ2-7, with TRBD2 matching 8 bases. Trimming cost V 4 bases and J 4 bases; bases outside gene matches: 9. This CDR3 is built from 15 residues. Germline CDR1 reads MDHEN; CDR2 reads SYDVKM. As DNA, the CDR3 is TGTGCCAGCAGTTCCCAGACTAGCGTGGGGTACGAGCAGTACTTC. It specifies CASSSQTSVGYEQYF.

This clone was found a few times. The rearrangement uses TRBV28 and TRBJ2-1; D ambiguous. The CDR3 is made up of 13 amino acids. The V end was cut by 5 bases, the J end by 5 bases, with 10 bases between. CDR1 is MDHEN, CDR2 SYDVKM, per germline. CDR3 amino acids: CASSPGSDNEQFF. The CDR3 bases are TGTGCCAGCAGTCCCGGCAGCGACAATGAGCAGTTCTTC.

V usage is TRBV6-6 and J usage is TRBJ1-6; 7 bases align to TRBD1. Germline-derived CDR1 and CDR2 are MNHNY and SVGAGI (reference sequence). The CDR3 contains 14 residues. The junction had 5 bases not matched to a gene; V was cut back by 5 bases and J by 7 bases. The CDR3 bases are TGTGCCAGCAGTAACCGGGACAGCAATTCACCCCTCCACTTT. Protein product: CASSNRDSNSPLHF.

V is TRBV7-7 and J is TRBJ1-4; D is unclear. With 1 base removed from V and 7 bases from J, the gap between germline ends came to 1 base. The CDR3 extends over 11 amino acids. Germline CDR1 SSHAT, CDR2 FNYEAQ (reference sequence). This chain's CDR3 is CASSLVEKLFF. In DNA form, the CDR3 reads TGTGCCAGCAGCTTAGTTGAAAAACTGTTTTTT.

The rearrangement links TRBV7-9 to TRBJ1-2; 7 nucleotides align to TRBD1. V dropped 5 bases and J dropped 9; count of bases not matched to a gene: 6. Germline V gene data show CDR1 as SEHNR and CDR2 as FQNEAQ (reference sequence). CDR3 length equals 12 residues. As DNA, the CDR3 is TGTGCCAGCAGCCCGGACAGGAAGAGCTACACCTTC. Amino acids: CASSPDRKSYTF.

This chain joins TRBV4-1 and TRBJ2-3; perhaps D is TRBD1 or TRBD2 (5 bases each). The ends were cut back, 1 base at V and 3 bases at J, with 17 bases in the middle. This CDR3 is 17 amino acids long. CDR1 MGHRA and CDR2 YSYEKL come from the germline V gene. The CDR3 sequence is CASSQGGAGAYTDTQYF. Written as DNA, the CDR3 is TGCGCCAGCAGCCAAGGTGGGGCCGGGGCGTATACAGATACGCAGTATTTT.

The chain has TRBV4-1 and TRBJ1-1; D remains unclear. From germline, CDR1 is MGHRA and CDR2 YSYEKL. The ends were cut back, 3 bases at V and 0 bases at J, with 5 bases in the middle. The CDR3 consists of 13 residues. CDR3 amino acids: CASSQVLNTEAFF. The CDR3 region has the DNA TGCGCCAGCAGCCAGGTTCTGAACACTGAAGCTTTCTTT.

In its sample, this clone was seen once. Other DNA sequences in this sample translate to the same CDR3. The chain recombines TRBV6-1 with TRBJ2-7; unclear D gene. V was clipped by 5 bases and J by 4 bases, with 0 bases between them. The length of the CDR3 is 9 residues. CDR1 and CDR2 from the germline V gene are MNHNS and SASEGT. The CDR3 region has the DNA TGTGCCAGCAGTTACGAGCAGTACTTC. This codes for CASSYEQYF.